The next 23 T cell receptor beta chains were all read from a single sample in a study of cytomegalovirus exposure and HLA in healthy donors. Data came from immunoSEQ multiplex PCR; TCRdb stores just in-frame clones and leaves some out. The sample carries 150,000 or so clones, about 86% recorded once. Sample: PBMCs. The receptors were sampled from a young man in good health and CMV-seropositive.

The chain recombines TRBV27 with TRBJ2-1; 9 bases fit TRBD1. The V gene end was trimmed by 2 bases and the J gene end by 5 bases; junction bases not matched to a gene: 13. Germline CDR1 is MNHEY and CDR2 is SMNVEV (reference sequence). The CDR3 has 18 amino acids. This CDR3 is CASSLVAVWGQGHNEQFF. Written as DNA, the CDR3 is TGTGCCAGCAGTTTAGTGGCCGTCTGGGGACAGGGCCACAATGAGCAGTTCTTC.

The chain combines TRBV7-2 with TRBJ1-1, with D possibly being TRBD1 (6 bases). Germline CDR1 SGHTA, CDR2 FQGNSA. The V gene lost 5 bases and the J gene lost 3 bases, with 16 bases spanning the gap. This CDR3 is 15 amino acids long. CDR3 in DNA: TGTGCCAGCAGCCCTAACAGGGTAGGGGACACTGAAGCTTTCTTT. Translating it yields CASSPNRVGDTEAFF.

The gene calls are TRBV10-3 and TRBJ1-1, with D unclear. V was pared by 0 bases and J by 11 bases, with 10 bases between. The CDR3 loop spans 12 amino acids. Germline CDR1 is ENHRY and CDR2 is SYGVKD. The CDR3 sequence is CAISESGPMAFF. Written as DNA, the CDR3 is TGTGCCATCAGTGAGTCTGGCCCCATGGCTTTCTTT.

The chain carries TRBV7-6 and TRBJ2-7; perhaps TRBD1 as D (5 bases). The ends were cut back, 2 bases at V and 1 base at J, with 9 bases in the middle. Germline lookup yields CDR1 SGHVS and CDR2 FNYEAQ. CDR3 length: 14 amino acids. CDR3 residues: CASSLSRQSYEQYF. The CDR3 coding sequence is TGTGCCAGCAGCTTAAGTAGACAGTCCTACGAGCAGTACTTC.

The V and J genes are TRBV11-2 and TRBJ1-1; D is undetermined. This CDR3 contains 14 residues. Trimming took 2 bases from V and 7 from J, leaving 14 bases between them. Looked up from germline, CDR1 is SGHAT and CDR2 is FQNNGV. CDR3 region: CASSLWLGGDEAFF. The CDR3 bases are TGTGCCAGCAGCTTATGGCTCGGCGGGGATGAAGCTTTCTTT. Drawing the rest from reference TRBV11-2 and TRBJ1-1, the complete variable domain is EAGVAQSPRYKIIEKRQSVAFWCNPISGHATLYWYQQILGQGPKLLIQFQNNGVVDDSQLPKDRFSAERLKGVDSTLKIQPAKLEDSAVYLCASSLWLGGDEAFFGQGTRLTVV.

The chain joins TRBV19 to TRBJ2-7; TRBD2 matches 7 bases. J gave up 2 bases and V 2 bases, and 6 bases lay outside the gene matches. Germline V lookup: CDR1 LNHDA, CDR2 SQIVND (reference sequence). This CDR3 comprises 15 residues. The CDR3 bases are TGTGCCAGTAGTATATTAGCGGGTGAGACCTACGAGCAGTACTTC. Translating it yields CASSILAGETYEQYF. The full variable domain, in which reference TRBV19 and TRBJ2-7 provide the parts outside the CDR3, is DGGITQSPKYLFRKEGQNVTLSCEQNLNHDAMYWYRQDPGQGLRLIYYSQIVNDFQKGDIAEGYSVSREKKESFPLTVTSAQKNPTAFYLCASSILAGETYEQYFGPGTRLTVT.

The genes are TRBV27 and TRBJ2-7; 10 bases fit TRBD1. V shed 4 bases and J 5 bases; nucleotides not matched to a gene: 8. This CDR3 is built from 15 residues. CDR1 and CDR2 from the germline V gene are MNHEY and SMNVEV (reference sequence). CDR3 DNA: TGTGCCAGCAGTTCGTTGGGACAGGGGCTCGACGAGCAGTACTTC. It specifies CASSSLGQGLDEQYF.

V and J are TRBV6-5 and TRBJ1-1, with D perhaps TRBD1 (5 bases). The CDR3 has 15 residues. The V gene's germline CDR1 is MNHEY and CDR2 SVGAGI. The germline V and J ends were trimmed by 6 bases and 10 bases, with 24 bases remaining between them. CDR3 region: CASSRTLTDPGGAFF. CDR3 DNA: TGTGCCAGCAGCCGAACCTTGACAGACCCTGGCGGAGCTTTCTTT.

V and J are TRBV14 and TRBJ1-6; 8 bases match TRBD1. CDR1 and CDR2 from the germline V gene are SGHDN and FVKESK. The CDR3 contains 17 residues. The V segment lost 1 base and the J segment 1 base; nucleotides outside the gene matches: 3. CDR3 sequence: CASSQGTGTSYNSPLHF. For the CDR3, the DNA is TGTGCCAGCAGCCAAGGGACAGGGACATCCTATAATTCACCCCTCCACTTT.

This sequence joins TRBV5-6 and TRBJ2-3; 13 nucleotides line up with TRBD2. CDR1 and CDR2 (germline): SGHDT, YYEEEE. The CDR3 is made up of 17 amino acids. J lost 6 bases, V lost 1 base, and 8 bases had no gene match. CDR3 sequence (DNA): TGTGCCAGCAGCTTGTGGGGACTAGCGGGGCCTCTTGATACGCAGTATTTT. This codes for CASSLWGLAGPLDTQYF. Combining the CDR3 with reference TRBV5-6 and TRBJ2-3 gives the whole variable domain DAGVTQSPTHLIKTRGQQVTLRCSPKSGHDTVSWYQQALGQGPQFIFQYYEEEERQRGNFPDRFSGHQFPNYSSELNVNALLLGDSALYLCASSLWGLAGPLDTQYFGPGTRLTVL.

DNA for the CDR3: TGTGCCAGCAGCCCTTTAGCGGGAAGCTCCTACAATGAGCAGTTCTTC. Translated: CASSPLAGSSYNEQFF. The chain has TRBV7-3 and TRBJ2-1; TRBD2 agrees at 8 bases. Losses at the gene ends were 5 bases for V and 0 bases for J; bases not matched to a gene: 6. This CDR3 contains 16 residues. Germline V gives CDR1 SGHTA, CDR2 FQGTGA.

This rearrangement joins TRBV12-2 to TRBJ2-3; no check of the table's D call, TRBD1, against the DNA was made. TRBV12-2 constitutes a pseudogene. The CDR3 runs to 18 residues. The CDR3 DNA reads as TGTGCAAGTCGCTCTTCGACAGGGGTGTTGAGTGGAACAGATACGCAGTATTTT. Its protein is CASRSSTGVLSGTDTQYF.

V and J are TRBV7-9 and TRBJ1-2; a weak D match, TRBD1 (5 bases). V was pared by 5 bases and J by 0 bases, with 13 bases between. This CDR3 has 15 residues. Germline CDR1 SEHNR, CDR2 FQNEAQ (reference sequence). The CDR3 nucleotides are TGTGCCAGCAGCACCCGCGGGGACGCTAACTATGGCTACACCTTC. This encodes CASSTRGDANYGYTF.

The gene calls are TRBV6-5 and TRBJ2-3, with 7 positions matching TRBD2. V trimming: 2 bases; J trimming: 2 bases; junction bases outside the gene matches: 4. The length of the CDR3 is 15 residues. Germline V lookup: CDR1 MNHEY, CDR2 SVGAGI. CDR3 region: CASSYRDYHTDTQYF. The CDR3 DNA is TGTGCCAGCAGTTACCGGGACTACCACACAGATACGCAGTATTTT.

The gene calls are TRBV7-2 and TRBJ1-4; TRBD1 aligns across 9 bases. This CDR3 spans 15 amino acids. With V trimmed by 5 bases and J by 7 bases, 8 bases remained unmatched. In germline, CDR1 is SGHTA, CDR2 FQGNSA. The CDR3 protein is CASSAAGTGREKLFF. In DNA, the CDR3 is TGTGCCAGCAGCGCGGCCGGGACAGGGCGTGAAAAACTGTTTTTT.

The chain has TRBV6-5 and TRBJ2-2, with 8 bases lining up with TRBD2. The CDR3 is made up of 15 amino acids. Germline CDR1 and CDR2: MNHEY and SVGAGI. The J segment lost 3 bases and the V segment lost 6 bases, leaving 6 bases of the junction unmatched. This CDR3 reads CASSPGLVYTGELFF. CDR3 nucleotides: TGTGCCAGCAGCCCGGGACTAGTATACACCGGGGAGCTGTTTTTT.

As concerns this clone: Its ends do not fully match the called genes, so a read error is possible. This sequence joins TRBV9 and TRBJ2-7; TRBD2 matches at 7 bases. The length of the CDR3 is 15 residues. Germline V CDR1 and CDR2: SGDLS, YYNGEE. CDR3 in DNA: TGTGCCAGCACCGTAGGACTAGGGAGCTCCTACGAGCAGTACTTC. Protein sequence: CASTVGLGSSYEQYF.

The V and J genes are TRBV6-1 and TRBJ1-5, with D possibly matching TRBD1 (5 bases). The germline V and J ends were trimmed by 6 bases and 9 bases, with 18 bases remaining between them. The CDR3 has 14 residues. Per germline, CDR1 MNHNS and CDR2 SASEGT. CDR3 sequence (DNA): TGTGCCAGCAGGTCCCCCTGGGACTTGTTGCCCCAGCATTTT. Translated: CASRSPWDLLPQHF.

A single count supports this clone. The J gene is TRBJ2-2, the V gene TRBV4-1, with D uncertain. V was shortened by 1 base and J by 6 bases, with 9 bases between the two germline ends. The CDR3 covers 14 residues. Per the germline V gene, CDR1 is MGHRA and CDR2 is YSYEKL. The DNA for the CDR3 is TGCGCCAGCAGCCAAGTCTACTTCTCCGGGGAGCTGTTTTTT. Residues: CASSQVYFSGELFF.

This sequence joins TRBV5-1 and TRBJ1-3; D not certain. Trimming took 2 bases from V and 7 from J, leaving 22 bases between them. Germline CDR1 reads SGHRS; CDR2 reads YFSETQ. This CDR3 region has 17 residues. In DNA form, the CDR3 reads TGCGCCAGCAGCTTTGGTCTTTCGGCAGCCGAGCGGAACACCATATATTTT. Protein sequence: CASSFGLSAAERNTIYF.

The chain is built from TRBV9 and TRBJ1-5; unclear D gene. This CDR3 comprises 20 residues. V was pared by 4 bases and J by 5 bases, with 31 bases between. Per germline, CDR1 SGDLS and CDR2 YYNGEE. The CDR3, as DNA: TGTGCCAGCAGCCCCCGGGGATGGACGGCTTGGCAACTTAGGGATCAGCCCCAGCATTTT. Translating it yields CASSPRGWTAWQLRDQPQHF.

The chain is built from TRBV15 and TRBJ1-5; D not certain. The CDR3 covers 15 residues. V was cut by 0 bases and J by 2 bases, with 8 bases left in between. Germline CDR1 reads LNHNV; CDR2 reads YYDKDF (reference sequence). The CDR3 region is CATSRESRGNQPQHF. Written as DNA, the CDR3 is TGTGCCACCAGCAGAGAATCGAGGGGCAATCAGCCCCAGCATTTT.

The CDR3 region has the DNA TGTGCCAGCAGTTTATCGGGTTGGGGGGGCTATGGCTACACCTTC. Residues: CASSLSGWGGYGYTF. The J gene is TRBJ1-2, the V gene TRBV27, with a weak D call TRBD1 (5 bases). The germline gives CDR1 MNHEY, CDR2 SMNVEV (reference sequence). V shed 0 bases and J shed 4 bases, with 12 bases lying between them. The CDR3 contains 15 residues.